The source of this T cell receptor beta chain is a study of OX40 agonist ivuxolimab in advanced cancers. The overall study: Patients were roughly 83% male with ages roughly 20 to 80, mean approximately 55. Study observations and caveats: A proportion of nonresponders additionally exhibited low normalized T-cell clonal expansion.

This CDR3 spans 14 amino acids. V lost 3 bases and J lost 9; bases outside the gene matches: 9. Per germline, CDR1 GTSNPN and CDR2 SVGIG (reference sequence). On this clone: Its specificity is unknown.

Data came from immunoSEQ multiplex PCR; TCRdb stores just in-frame clones and leaves some out. This table has roughly 50,000 clones, 80% to 95% appearing once. This chain links TRBV30 with TRBJ2-1; the match to TRBD1 covers 9 bases. This receptor was taken from an adult with an advanced solid tumor such as melanoma, head and neck, liver or kidney cancer. Material: CD4+ or CD8+ T cells sorted from blood, obtained in a trial of the OX40 agonist ivuxolimab. The DNA for the CDR3 is TGTGCCTGGAGCGCCGGGACAGGGATCAGTGAGCAGTTCTTC. Its translation: CAWSAGTGISEQFF. The whole variable domain, remainder taken from reference TRBV30 and TRBJ2-1, is SQTIHQWPATLVQPVGSPLSLECTVEGTSNPNLYWYRQAAGRGLQLLFYSVGIGQISSEVPQNLSASRPQDRQFILSSKKLLLSDSGFYLCAWSAGTGISEQFFGPGTRLTVL.